These 4 T cell receptor beta chains share one sample of origin, sequenced in a study of T cell clonotyping in hematopoietic cell transplantation. Repertoires were generated with immunoSEQ multiplex PCR, while TCRdb's copy carries only in-frame clones and drops some. The sample has 5,000 or so clones, roughly 90% seen once. Sequences were derived from peripheral blood mononuclear cells, sampled 100 days after allogeneic stem cell transplant. These TCRs come from a male patient in his 70s who had an allogeneic stem cell transplant from an unrelated donor, so T cells may come from the graft donor. Some clones in this sample may be carry-over from other donors' samples.

This clone was recorded once. CDR3 in amino acids: CSVERETGELFF. DNA for the CDR3: TGCAGCGTGGAGCGGGAGACCGGGGAGCTGTTTTTT. The chain joins TRBV29-1 to TRBJ2-2; 8 bases align to TRBD2. In germline, CDR1 is SQVTM, CDR2 ANQGSEA. This CDR3 region has 12 residues. J gave up 5 bases and V 6 bases, and 2 bases lay outside the gene matches.

The chain recombines TRBV28 with TRBJ2-7, with no clear D. Deletions cut 5 bases from V and 5 bases from J, with 16 bases between. CDR1 is MDHEN, CDR2 SYDVKM, per germline. CDR3 length: 14 amino acids. DNA of the CDR3: TGTGCCAGCAGTCCCCGGGCCCGGGCCCACGAGCAGTACTTC. As protein: CASSPRARAHEQYF.

The gene calls are TRBV5-1 and TRBJ1-3; the D is unclear. The CDR3 consists of 14 residues. Germline assignment: CDR1 SGHRS and CDR2 YFSETQ. With 6 bases removed from V and 0 bases from J, the gap between germline ends came to 10 bases. The CDR3 loop is CASKADSSGNTIYF. DNA for the CDR3: TGCGCCAGCAAGGCCGATTCCTCTGGAAACACCATATATTTT.

There are a few counts of this clone. The rearrangement uses TRBV6-1 and TRBJ2-7, with D possibly matching TRBD2 (5 bases). Germline V gene sequence: CDR1 MNHNS, CDR2 SASEGT. The CDR3 length is 16 residues. V gave up 0 bases and J gave up 0 bases, with 12 bases separating them. CDR3 sequence reads: CASSEATSESSYEQYF. The CDR3 DNA sequence: TGTGCCAGCAGTGAAGCTACTAGTGAAAGCTCCTACGAGCAGTACTTC.